This entry lists 6 T cell receptor beta chains sequenced from one sample in a study of cytomegalovirus exposure and HLA in healthy donors. Using immunoSEQ multiplex PCR, the repertoire was profiled, and TCRdb retains in-frame clones only, with some absent. The table includes over 200,000 clones, 85% to 90% detected once. The source material was PBMCs. The receptor source for this set is a woman between 18 and 29 years old in good health and CMV-seronegative.

This clone was observed once. This chain uses TRBV4-1 with TRBJ2-7, with 10 bases matching TRBD1. The CDR3 spans 15 residues. Germline loops: CDR1 MGHRA, CDR2 YSYEKL. After removal of 5 bases from V and 12 bases from J, the junction contained 16 bases not matched to a gene. The CDR3 sequence: CASSSGTGDSTARYF. As DNA, the CDR3 is TGCGCCAGCAGCTCCGGGACAGGGGATTCGACGGCCCGGTACTTC.

This clone was seen more than once but under ten times. The chain recombines TRBV6-1 with TRBJ1-2; TRBD1 agrees at 8 bases. CDR3 size: 14 residues. Unmatched junction bases numbered 12, after V lost 7 bases and J lost 8 bases. The V gene's germline CDR1 is MNHNS and CDR2 SASEGT. CDR3 residues: CASTSGGPQRGYTF. The CDR3 nucleotides are TGTGCCAGCACCTCAGGGGGCCCTCAGAGGGGCTACACCTTC.

The chain links TRBV4-1 to TRBJ1-1; a weak D match, TRBD1 (6 bases). Germline lookup yields CDR1 MGHRA and CDR2 YSYEKL. V was pared by 0 bases and J by 3 bases, with 23 bases between. CDR3 length equals 19 residues. Here the CDR3 reads CASSQEKSLFGRGDTEAFF. The CDR3 coding sequence is TGCGCCAGCAGCCAAGAAAAATCTCTCTTTGGCAGGGGAGACACTGAAGCTTTCTTT.

V usage is TRBV28 and J usage is TRBJ2-7; D possibly corresponds to TRBD2 (6 bases). V was trimmed by 2 bases and J by 1 base, leaving 15 bases between them. This CDR3 region has 16 residues. In germline, CDR1 is MDHEN, CDR2 SYDVKM. The CDR3, as DNA: TGTGCCAGCAGTTTAAGCGGGCAGGGTGTTTCCTACGAGCAGTACTTC. This encodes CASSLSGQGVSYEQYF.

This clone was found many times. The genes are TRBV4-2 and TRBJ2-7, with 9 bases fitting TRBD2. The germline V gene encodes CDR1 LGHNA and CDR2 YNFKEQ. V was pared by 0 bases and J by 0 bases, with 0 bases of the junction left unmatched. This CDR3 region has 15 residues. The CDR3 here is CASSQDSGSSYEQYF. CDR3 DNA sequence: TGTGCCAGCAGCCAAGATAGCGGGAGCTCCTACGAGCAGTACTTC.

This rearrangement joins TRBV5-6 to TRBJ2-1; D remains unclear. The germline V and J ends were trimmed by 0 bases and 12 bases, with 16 bases remaining between them. Germline CDR1 SGHDT, CDR2 YYEEEE. The CDR3 has 14 residues. The CDR3 reads CASSLGRLTMTQFF. The CDR3 DNA reads TGTGCCAGCAGCTTGGGCAGGCTTACAATGACGCAGTTCTTC. Supplemented by reference TRBV5-6 and TRBJ2-1, the full variable domain reads DAGVTQSPTHLIKTRGQQVTLRCSPKSGHDTVSWYQQALGQGPQFIFQYYEEEERQRGNFPDRFSGHQFPNYSSELNVNALLLGDSALYLCASSLGRLTMTQFFGPGTRLTVL.